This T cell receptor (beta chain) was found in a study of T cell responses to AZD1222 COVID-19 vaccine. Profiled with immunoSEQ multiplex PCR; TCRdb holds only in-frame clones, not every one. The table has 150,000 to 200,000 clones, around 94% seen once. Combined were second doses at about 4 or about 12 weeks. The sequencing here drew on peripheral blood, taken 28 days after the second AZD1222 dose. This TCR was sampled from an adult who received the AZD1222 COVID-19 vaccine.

The CDR3 protein is CASSLPGLAGINEQFF. The CDR3 nucleotides are TGTGCCAGCAGCCTTCCTGGACTAGCGGGTATCAATGAGCAGTTCTTC. The chain uses TRBV11-2 and TRBJ2-1; 11 nucleotides match TRBD2. Trimming removed 5 bases from V and 6 bases from J; junction bases left unmatched: 9. The CDR3 extends over 16 amino acids. Germline V CDR1 and CDR2: SGHAT, FQNNGV.